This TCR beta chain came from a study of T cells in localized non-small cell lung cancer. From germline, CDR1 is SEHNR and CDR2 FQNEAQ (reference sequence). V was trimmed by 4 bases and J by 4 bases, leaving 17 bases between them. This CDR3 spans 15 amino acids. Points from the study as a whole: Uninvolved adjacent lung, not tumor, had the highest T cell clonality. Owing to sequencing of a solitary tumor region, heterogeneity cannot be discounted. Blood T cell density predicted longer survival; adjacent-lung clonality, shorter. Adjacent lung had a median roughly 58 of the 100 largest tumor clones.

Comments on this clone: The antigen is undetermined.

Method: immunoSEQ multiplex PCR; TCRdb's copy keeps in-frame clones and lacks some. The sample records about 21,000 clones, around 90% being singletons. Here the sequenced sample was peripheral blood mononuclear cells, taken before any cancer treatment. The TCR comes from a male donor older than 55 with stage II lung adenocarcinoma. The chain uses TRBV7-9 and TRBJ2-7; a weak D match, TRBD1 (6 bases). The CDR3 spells CASSYREEGHYEQYF. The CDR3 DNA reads TGTGCCAGCAGCTACCGGGAAGAGGGACATTACGAGCAGTACTTC.